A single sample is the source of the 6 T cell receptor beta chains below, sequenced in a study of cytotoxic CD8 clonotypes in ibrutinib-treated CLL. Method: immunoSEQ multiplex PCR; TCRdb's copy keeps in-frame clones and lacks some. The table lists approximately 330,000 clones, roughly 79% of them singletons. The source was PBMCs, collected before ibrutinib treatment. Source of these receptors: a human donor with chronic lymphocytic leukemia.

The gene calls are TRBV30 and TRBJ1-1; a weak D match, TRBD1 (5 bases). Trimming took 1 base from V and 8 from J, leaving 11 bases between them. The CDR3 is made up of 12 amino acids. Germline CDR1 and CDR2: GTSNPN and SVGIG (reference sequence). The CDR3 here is CAWSAGTREAFF. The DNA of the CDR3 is TGTGCCTGGAGTGCGGGGACCCGAGAAGCTTTCTTT.

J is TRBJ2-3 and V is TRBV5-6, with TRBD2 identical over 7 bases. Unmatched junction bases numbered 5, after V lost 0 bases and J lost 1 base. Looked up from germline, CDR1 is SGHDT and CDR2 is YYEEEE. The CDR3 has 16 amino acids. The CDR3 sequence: CASSLAGAGGTDTQYF. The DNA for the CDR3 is TGTGCCAGCAGCTTGGCCGGGGCGGGAGGCACAGATACGCAGTATTTT.

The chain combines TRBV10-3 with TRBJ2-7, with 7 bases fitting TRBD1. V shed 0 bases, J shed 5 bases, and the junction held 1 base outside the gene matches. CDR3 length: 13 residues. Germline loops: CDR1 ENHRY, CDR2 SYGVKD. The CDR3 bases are TGTGCCATCAGTGAGTCCGACAGGGACGAGCAGTACTTC. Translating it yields CAISESDRDEQYF.

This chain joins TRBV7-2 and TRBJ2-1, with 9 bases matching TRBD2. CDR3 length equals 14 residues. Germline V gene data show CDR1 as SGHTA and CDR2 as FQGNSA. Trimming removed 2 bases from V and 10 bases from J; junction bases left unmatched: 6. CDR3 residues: CASSLFGGRAEQFF. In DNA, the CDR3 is TGTGCCAGCAGCTTATTCGGCGGGAGGGCCGAGCAGTTCTTC. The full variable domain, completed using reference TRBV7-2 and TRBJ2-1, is GAGVSQSPSNKVTEKGKDVELRCDPISGHTALYWYRQSLGQGLEFLIYFQGNSAPDKSGLPSDRFSAERTGGSVSTLTIQRTQQEDSAVYLCASSLFGGRAEQFFGPGTRLTVL.

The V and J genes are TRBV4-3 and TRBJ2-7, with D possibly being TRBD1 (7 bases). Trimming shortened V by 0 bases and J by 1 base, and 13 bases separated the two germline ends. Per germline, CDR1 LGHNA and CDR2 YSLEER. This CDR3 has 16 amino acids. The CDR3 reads CASSQDVAGGSYEQYF. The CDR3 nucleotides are TGCGCCAGCAGCCAAGATGTGGCAGGGGGGTCCTACGAGCAGTACTTC.

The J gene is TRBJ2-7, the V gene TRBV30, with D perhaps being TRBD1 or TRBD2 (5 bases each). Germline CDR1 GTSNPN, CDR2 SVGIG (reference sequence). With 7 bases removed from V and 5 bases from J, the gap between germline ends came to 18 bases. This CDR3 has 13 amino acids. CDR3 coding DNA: TGTGCCTCTAAGGAGGACATCCGAAACGAGCAGTACTTC. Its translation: CASKEDIRNEQYF.